This is a list of T cell receptor beta chains from one sample in a study of shared clonotypes between healthy human individuals. Profiling relied on immunoSEQ multiplex PCR, and the TCRdb table lists in-frame clones only, not all of them. In the table there are around 2.1 million clones, 85% to 95% of which are singletons. Source material: naive CD8+ T cells from PBMCs. These receptor sequences come from a man younger than 35 in good health. Some clones in this sample may be carry-over from other donors' samples. The CDR3 runs from the conserved cysteine through the conserved F or W. D genes are given only for firm matches. The listing skips clone size in some rows; elsewhere it reads once, few, many or a size class.

j_call: TRBJ2-3
d_call: -
clone_size: -
v_call: TRBV2
cdr3_nt: TGTGCCAGCACCGGGCGGATGACTAGCACAGATACGCAGTATTTT
cdr3_aa: CASTGRMTSTDTQYF

j_call: TRBJ2-1
d_call: -
clone_size: -
v_call: TRBV4-2
cdr3_nt: TGTGCCAGCAGCCAAGAAGGTGCGGCGAGCTCCTACAATGAGCAGTTCTTC
cdr3_aa: CASSQEGAASSYNEQFF

j_call: TRBJ2-1
d_call: -
clone_size: once
v_call: TRBV21-1
cdr3_nt: TGTGCCAGCAGCGCACGGAGGTGGCGTATATCTTACAATGAGCAGTTCTTC
cdr3_aa: CASSARRWRISYNEQFF

j_call: TRBJ1-4
d_call: -
clone_size: -
v_call: TRBV19
cdr3_nt: TGTGCCAGCAGATATTCTGCAACTAATGAAAAACTGTTTTTT
cdr3_aa: CASRYSATNEKLFF

j_call: TRBJ2-2
d_call: -
clone_size: -
v_call: TRBV28
cdr3_nt: TGTGCCAGCAGTTTAATAGTCACCGGGGAGCTGTTTTTT
cdr3_aa: CASSLIVTGELFF

j_call: TRBJ2-1
d_call: -
clone_size: -
v_call: TRBV6-4
cdr3_nt: TGTGCCAGCAGTACAGACAGGTACAATGAGCAGTTCTTC
cdr3_aa: CASSTDRYNEQFF

j_call: TRBJ2-7
d_call: -
clone_size: -
v_call: TRBV7-2
cdr3_nt: TGTGCCAGCAGTAATAGGGTAGGGCAGTACTTC
cdr3_aa: CASSNRVGQYF

j_call: TRBJ1-4
d_call: -
clone_size: -
v_call: TRBV7-2
cdr3_nt: TGTGCCAGCAGCTTAGCAGGGCTTGGGACTAATGAAAAACTGTTTTTT
cdr3_aa: CASSLAGLGTNEKLFF

j_call: TRBJ1-2
d_call: TRBD1
clone_size: -
v_call: TRBV19
cdr3_nt: TGTGCCAGTAGACCCTATTTAAACCTAAGGGAGACAGGGCCTCTCTATGGCTACACCTTC
cdr3_aa: CASRPYLNLRETGPLYGYTF

j_call: TRBJ2-1
d_call: TRBD2
clone_size: -
v_call: TRBV19
cdr3_nt: TGTGCCGGTAGTCGGCGGGAGGGCCGGAATGAGCAGTTCTTC
cdr3_aa: CAGSRREGRNEQFF

j_call: TRBJ1-1
d_call: -
clone_size: -
v_call: TRBV27
cdr3_nt: TGTGCCAGCAGTCAAAGGGGTACTGAAGCTTTCTTT
cdr3_aa: CASSQRGTEAFF

j_call: TRBJ1-2
d_call: -
clone_size: few
v_call: TRBV4-1
cdr3_nt: TGCGCCAGCAGCCAAGTTGAAGGGTTTGACTATGGCTACACCTTC
cdr3_aa: CASSQVEGFDYGYTF

j_call: TRBJ2-7
d_call: -
clone_size: -
v_call: TRBV7-9
cdr3_nt: TGTGCCAGCAGCTTTACAAACTACGAGCAGTACTTC
cdr3_aa: CASSFTNYEQYF

j_call: TRBJ1-3
d_call: TRBD1
clone_size: -
v_call: TRBV11-2
cdr3_nt: TGTGCCAGCAGCTCCGGGACAGCCGCCACCATATATTTT
cdr3_aa: CASSSGTAATIYF

j_call: TRBJ2-7
d_call: TRBD2
clone_size: -
v_call: TRBV7-6
cdr3_nt: TGTGCCAGCAGCGACGGACTAGCGGGCAACGAGCAGTACTTC
cdr3_aa: CASSDGLAGNEQYF

j_call: TRBJ2-7
d_call: TRBD2
clone_size: -
v_call: TRBV4-3
cdr3_nt: TGCGCCAGCAGCCAGGCTACGGGACTAGCAGGCGAGCAGTACTTC
cdr3_aa: CASSQATGLAGEQYF

j_call: TRBJ2-5
d_call: TRBD2
clone_size: -
v_call: TRBV28
cdr3_nt: TGTGCCAGCCTCAGAGCGGTTGAGCGGGAACCCGAGCAAGAGACCCAGTACTTC
cdr3_aa: CASLRAVEREPEQETQYF

j_call: TRBJ2-1
d_call: TRBD1
clone_size: -
v_call: TRBV6-6
cdr3_nt: TGTGCCAGCAGAAACAGGGACAGGGGGCGCCCCGGTGAGCAGTTCTTC
cdr3_aa: CASRNRDRGRPGEQFF

j_call: TRBJ2-1
d_call: TRBD1
clone_size: -
v_call: TRBV4-3
cdr3_nt: TGCGCCAGCAGCCAAAGGGACAGTTCCTACAATGAGCAGTTCTTC
cdr3_aa: CASSQRDSSYNEQFF

j_call: TRBJ2-2
d_call: TRBD1
clone_size: -
v_call: TRBV4-1
cdr3_nt: TGCGCCAGCAGCTCTCACAGGGGCGGGGAGCTGTTTTTT
cdr3_aa: CASSSHRGGELFF

j_call: TRBJ2-5
d_call: -
clone_size: -
v_call: TRBV5-6
cdr3_nt: TGTGCCAGCAGCCCACGAGGGGGGTTCCAGTACTTC
cdr3_aa: CASSPRGGFQYF

j_call: TRBJ2-1
d_call: TRBD2
clone_size: -
v_call: TRBV7-6
cdr3_nt: TGTGCCAGCAGCCCGACTAGCGGAGGGAGCTCCTACAATGAGCAGTTCTTC
cdr3_aa: CASSPTSGGSSYNEQFF

j_call: TRBJ2-3
d_call: TRBD2
clone_size: -
v_call: TRBV9
cdr3_nt: TGTGCCAGCAGCGTAGGCGGGAGGGATAATACAGATACGCAGTATTTT
cdr3_aa: CASSVGGRDNTDTQYF

j_call: TRBJ2-7
d_call: TRBD2
clone_size: -
v_call: TRBV6-6
cdr3_nt: TGTGCCAGCAGTTACTCGGATAATAGCGGGAGGTACGAGCAGTACTTC
cdr3_aa: CASSYSDNSGRYEQYF

j_call: TRBJ2-3
d_call: TRBD2
clone_size: -
v_call: TRBV4-3
cdr3_nt: TGCGCCAGCAGCCAAGTGGTTCTAGCGGGAGATACGCAGTATTTT
cdr3_aa: CASSQVVLAGDTQYF

j_call: TRBJ1-2
d_call: TRBD1
clone_size: -
v_call: TRBV5-6
cdr3_nt: TGTGCCAGCAGCTTGTCCGGGACAGTCTATGGCTACACCTTC
cdr3_aa: CASSLSGTVYGYTF

j_call: TRBJ2-3
d_call: TRBD2
clone_size: -
v_call: TRBV13
cdr3_nt: TGTGCCAGCAGCTCTCCCGGGACTAGCGGTAGCACAGATACGCAGTATTTT
cdr3_aa: CASSSPGTSGSTDTQYF

j_call: TRBJ2-7
d_call: -
clone_size: -
v_call: TRBV5-5
cdr3_nt: TGTGCCAGCAGCCCGTGGGACGGAGGATACGAGCAGTACTTC
cdr3_aa: CASSPWDGGYEQYF

j_call: TRBJ2-7
d_call: TRBD1
clone_size: -
v_call: TRBV6-5
cdr3_nt: TGTGCCAGCGGACCCGGGACAGGGGGCGAGCAGTACTTC
cdr3_aa: CASGPGTGGEQYF

j_call: TRBJ1-5
d_call: -
clone_size: few
v_call: TRBV9
cdr3_nt: TGTGCCAGCAGCGCCGGGACACCTAATCAGCCCCAGCATTTT
cdr3_aa: CASSAGTPNQPQHF

j_call: TRBJ1-1
d_call: -
clone_size: -
v_call: TRBV6-5
cdr3_nt: TGTGCCAGCAGTCGGACAATCATGAACACTGAAGCTTTCTTT
cdr3_aa: CASSRTIMNTEAFF

j_call: TRBJ2-3
d_call: -
clone_size: -
v_call: TRBV9
cdr3_nt: TGTGCCAGCAGCGTAATAGGGCGGGTTACAGATACGCAGTATTTT
cdr3_aa: CASSVIGRVTDTQYF

j_call: TRBJ2-7
d_call: -
clone_size: once
v_call: TRBV6-1
cdr3_nt: TGTGCCAGCAGTGGAGGGGAGAAGTTCTACGAGCAGTACTTC
cdr3_aa: CASSGGEKFYEQYF

j_call: TRBJ1-2
d_call: -
clone_size: -
v_call: TRBV27
cdr3_nt: TGTGCCAGCCGTGCGGGGAACTATGGCTACACCTTC
cdr3_aa: CASRAGNYGYTF

j_call: TRBJ1-3
d_call: -
clone_size: -
v_call: TRBV5-5
cdr3_nt: TGTGCCAGCACCCGGGACGGCCGCTCTTTCTCTGGAAACACCATATATTTT
cdr3_aa: CASTRDGRSFSGNTIYF

j_call: TRBJ2-2
d_call: TRBD1
clone_size: -
v_call: TRBV5-4
cdr3_nt: TGTGCCAGCAGCCCCGGGACAGGGTGGAACACCGGGGAGCTGTTTTTT
cdr3_aa: CASSPGTGWNTGELFF

j_call: TRBJ1-1
d_call: TRBD1
clone_size: -
v_call: TRBV2
cdr3_nt: TGTGCCAGCAGTGGACAGGGACCATTGAACACTGAAGCTTTCTTT
cdr3_aa: CASSGQGPLNTEAFF

j_call: TRBJ2-7
d_call: TRBD1
clone_size: -
v_call: TRBV4-1
cdr3_nt: TGCGCCAGCAGCGCAAGGGGACAGGGGGTAGCCTACGAGCAGTACTTC
cdr3_aa: CASSARGQGVAYEQYF

j_call: TRBJ2-7
d_call: -
clone_size: -
v_call: TRBV27
cdr3_nt: TGTGCCAGCAGCCCGGGGGATTCCTACGAGCAGTACTTC
cdr3_aa: CASSPGDSYEQYF

j_call: TRBJ2-7
d_call: TRBD2
clone_size: -
v_call: TRBV6-5
cdr3_nt: TGTGCCAGCAGTAGCGGGGGATACGAGCAGTACTTC
cdr3_aa: CASSSGGYEQYF

j_call: TRBJ2-1
d_call: TRBD2
clone_size: -
v_call: TRBV5-1
cdr3_nt: TGCGCCAGCAGCTTGTCCTGGACTAGCCGGGTGAGCTCCTACAATGAGCAGTTCTTC
cdr3_aa: CASSLSWTSRVSSYNEQFF

j_call: TRBJ2-7
d_call: -
clone_size: -
v_call: TRBV27
cdr3_nt: TGTGCCAGCAGTAGTCTGGGACTCTCCTACGAGCAGTACTTC
cdr3_aa: CASSSLGLSYEQYF

j_call: TRBJ2-7
d_call: -
clone_size: -
v_call: TRBV5-1
cdr3_nt: TGCGCCAGCAGCCTAGAAACCTACGAGCAGTACTTC
cdr3_aa: CASSLETYEQYF

j_call: TRBJ1-1
d_call: TRBD1
clone_size: -
v_call: TRBV30
cdr3_nt: TGTGCCTGGGAGATCGGGACAGGGGAAGCTTTCTTT
cdr3_aa: CAWEIGTGEAFF

j_call: TRBJ2-1
d_call: -
clone_size: -
v_call: TRBV4-1
cdr3_nt: TGCGCCAGCAGCCAAGAATTTGGGGTTGGGTCAAACAATGAGCAGTTCTTC
cdr3_aa: CASSQEFGVGSNNEQFF

j_call: TRBJ2-1
d_call: TRBD2
clone_size: -
v_call: TRBV11-1
cdr3_nt: TGTGCCAGCAGCAGAGATACTAGCGGGAATTACGATGAGCAGTTCTTC
cdr3_aa: CASSRDTSGNYDEQFF

j_call: TRBJ1-1
d_call: -
clone_size: -
v_call: TRBV7-9
cdr3_nt: TGTGCCAGCAGCTCAGCCCGGACGGGGAACACTGAAGCTTTCTTT
cdr3_aa: CASSSARTGNTEAFF

j_call: TRBJ2-1
d_call: TRBD1
clone_size: once
v_call: TRBV27
cdr3_nt: TGTGCCAGCAGTTTATCTCGGGACAGGGCCAATGAGCAGTTCTTC
cdr3_aa: CASSLSRDRANEQFF

j_call: TRBJ2-7
d_call: -
clone_size: -
v_call: TRBV5-4
cdr3_nt: TGTGCCAGCAGCTTGGATAGATACGAGCAGTACTTC
cdr3_aa: CASSLDRYEQYF

j_call: TRBJ2-7
d_call: -
clone_size: -
v_call: TRBV29-1
cdr3_nt: TGCAGCGTCGAGGCAGGGAACCCCTACGAGCAGTACTTC
cdr3_aa: CSVEAGNPYEQYF

j_call: TRBJ2-7
d_call: -
clone_size: once
v_call: TRBV7-9
cdr3_nt: TGTGCCAGCAGCTTACCGGGGGCCCCCCCCGAGCAGTACTTC
cdr3_aa: CASSLPGAPPEQYF

j_call: TRBJ2-2
d_call: TRBD2
clone_size: -
v_call: TRBV18
cdr3_nt: TGTGCCAGCTCACCTACACGTCTGACTAGCGCAGACACCGGGGAGCTGTTTTTT
cdr3_aa: CASSPTRLTSADTGELFF

j_call: TRBJ2-2
d_call: -
clone_size: -
v_call: TRBV27
cdr3_nt: TGTGCCAGCGGTCACGGCTCCGGGGAGCTGTTTTTT
cdr3_aa: CASGHGSGELFF

j_call: TRBJ1-2
d_call: -
clone_size: -
v_call: TRBV6-1
cdr3_nt: TGTGCCAGCACGAAGACACATGGCTACACCTTC
cdr3_aa: CASTKTHGYTF